This T cell receptor beta chain was sequenced for a study of monozygotic twins with cystic fibrosis. About the research overall: Libraries were built from roughly 3 micrograms of fragmented DNA using about 16 PCR cycles. Overall study results and limits: Median Simpson clonality of 0.0095 suggested naive T cells predominated. Age, concordance and disease severity did not associate with shared CDR3 numbers.

About this clone: Its specificity is not known.

The table came from immunoSEQ multiplex PCR; TCRdb's copy has only in-frame clones and leaves some out. The sample consists of approximately 21,000 clones, more than 75% of them appearing once. Trimming took 0 bases from V and 4 from J, leaving 8 bases between them. The CDR3 length is 13 residues. CDR1 and CDR2 from the germline V gene are SGDLS and YYNGEE. This chain joins TRBV9 and TRBJ2-7, with D possibly matching TRBD1 (6 bases). The sequenced material came from blood. The sequence was obtained from a woman in her 30s with cystic fibrosis. CDR3 nucleotides: TGTGCCAGCAGCGTAGGGACAGAGTACGAGCAGTACTTC. Protein product: CASSVGTEYEQYF.